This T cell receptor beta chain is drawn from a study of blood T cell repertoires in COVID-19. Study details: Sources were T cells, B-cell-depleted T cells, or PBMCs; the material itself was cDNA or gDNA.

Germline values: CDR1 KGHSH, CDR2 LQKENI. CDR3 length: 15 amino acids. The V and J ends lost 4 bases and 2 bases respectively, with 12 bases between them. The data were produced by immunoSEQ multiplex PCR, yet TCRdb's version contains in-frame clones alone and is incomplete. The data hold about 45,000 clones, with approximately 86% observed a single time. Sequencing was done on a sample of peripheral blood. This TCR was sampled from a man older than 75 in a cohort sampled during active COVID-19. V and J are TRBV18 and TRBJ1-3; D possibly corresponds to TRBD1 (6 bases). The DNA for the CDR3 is TGTGCCAGCTCACTGGACAGTCCGCCTGGAAACACCATATATTTT. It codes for CASSLDSPPGNTIYF.